This T cell receptor (beta chain) was identified during a study of cytomegalovirus exposure and HLA in healthy donors. The V and J ends lost 1 base and 2 bases respectively, with 12 bases between them. Per germline, CDR1 SGHVS and CDR2 FNYEAQ. CDR3 size: 15 residues. A multiplex PCR was run with 60 Vbeta primers and 13 Jbeta primers. Profiling relied on immunoSEQ multiplex PCR, and the TCRdb table lists in-frame clones only, not all of them. The table for this sample gives about 140,000 clones. The V call is TRBV7-6, the J call TRBJ2-7; perhaps TRBD2 as D (6 bases). This TCR derives from a woman aged 18-35 years in good health and CMV-seronegative. Source material: PBMCs. This chain's CDR3 is CASSLEEGWTYEQYV. CDR3 bases: TGTGCCAGCAGCTTAGAGGAGGGGTGGACCTACGAGCAGTACGTC.